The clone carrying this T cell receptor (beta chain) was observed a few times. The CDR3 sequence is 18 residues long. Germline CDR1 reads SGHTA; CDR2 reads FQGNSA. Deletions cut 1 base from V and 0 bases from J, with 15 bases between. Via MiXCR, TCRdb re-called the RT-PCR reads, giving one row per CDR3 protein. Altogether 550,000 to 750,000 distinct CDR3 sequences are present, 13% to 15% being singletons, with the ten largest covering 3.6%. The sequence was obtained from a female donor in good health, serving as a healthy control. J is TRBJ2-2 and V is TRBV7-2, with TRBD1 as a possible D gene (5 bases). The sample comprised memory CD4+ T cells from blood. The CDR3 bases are TGTGCCAGCAGCTTAGGGATCTTAAGACAGTCGAACACCGGGGAGCTGTTTTTT. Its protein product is CASSLGILRQSNTGELFF.